A selection of T cell receptor beta chains follows, all from one sample in a study of blood T cell repertoires in COVID-19. The assay was immunoSEQ multiplex PCR, and TCRdb's table has in-frame clones only and misses some. The data contain roughly 30,000 clones, 65% to 90% of them singletons. Sequenced sample: peripheral blood. Receptors were obtained from a human donor in a cohort sampled during active COVID-19. Each CDR3 is given with its conserved first and last residue. The D gene is left open where the match is weak. The size of a clone is reported for some rows only, either as once, few or many, or as a class for expanded clones.

j_call	v_call	clone_size	d_call	cdr3_nt	cdr3_aa
TRBJ2-2	TRBV15	medium-sized	-	TGTGCCACCAGCAGAGAGGGACAAGACACCGGGGAGCTGTTTTTT	CATSREGQDTGELFF
TRBJ2-3	TRBV2	once	TRBD2	TGTGCCAGCAAACCAGCGGGGGGGCGAACAGATACGCAGTATTTT	CASKPAGGRTDTQYF
TRBJ1-2	TRBV19	once	TRBD1	TGTGCCAGTAGTGAGGCAGGGGGCAGGAGTGGCTACACCTTC	CASSEAGGRSGYTF
TRBJ2-7	TRBV6-5	-	TRBD2	TGTGCCAGCAGCGGGGGACTAGCGGGGGTGGGCCAGCAGTACTTC	CASSGGLAGVGQQYF
TRBJ2-5	TRBV7-2	-	TRBD1	TGTGCCAGCTTCGACAGGGCCGACCAAGAGACCCAGTACTTC	CASFDRADQETQYF
TRBJ1-6	TRBV19	-	TRBD1	TGTGCCAGTAGTTTTACATCCGGGACAGGGGGATTTAAACCCCTCCACTTT	CASSFTSGTGGFKPLHF
TRBJ2-7	TRBV6-5	-	TRBD2	TGTGCCAGCATTCCAAGCGGGGGGTTTTACGAGCAGTACTTC	CASIPSGGFYEQYF
TRBJ2-7	TRBV7-2	-	-	TGTGCCTCTACTATCACCGGGATCAGCTACGAGCAGTACTTC	CASTITGISYEQYF
TRBJ2-3	TRBV14	-	-	TGTGCCAGCAGCCTGGGGGGTTCGGGGACCCAAAGGCGACAGTATTTT	CASSLGGSGTQRRQYF
TRBJ1-6	TRBV7-9	-	-	TGTGCCAGCAGCTTCGGGACACCTGGTGGGCCCCTCCACTTT	CASSFGTPGGPLHF
TRBJ1-6	TRBV7-8	-	TRBD1	TGTGCCAGCAGCCACCGGGACAGGGTATCTATGTCCCACTTT	CASSHRDRVSMSHF
TRBJ2-7	TRBV7-2	-	-	TGTGCCAGCAGCTTAGGACAGCCGCTATACGAGCAGTACTTC	CASSLGQPLYEQYF
TRBJ1-1	TRBV12-5	once	TRBD1	TGTGCTAGTGGCCCAGGACAGGCCCGCACTGAAGCTTTCTTT	CASGPGQARTEAFF
TRBJ1-3	TRBV6-1	-	-	TGTGCCAGCAGTGGGTCTTTGGTGAGCTCTGGAAACACCATATATTTT	CASSGSLVSSGNTIYF
TRBJ2-1	TRBV5-1	-	TRBD2	TGCGCCAGCAGCAATGTACTAGCGGGGGGGCACGGGAATGAGCAGTTCTTC	CASSNVLAGGHGNEQFF
TRBJ1-1	TRBV6-5	-	-	TGTGCCAGCAGTTATATCGGTAATCCCCGCACTGAAGCTTTCTTT	CASSYIGNPRTEAFF
TRBJ1-6	TRBV10-3	-	TRBD1	TGTGCCATCAGTGGGGACAGGGGTCAATCACCCCTCCACTTT	CAISGDRGQSPLHF
TRBJ1-1	TRBV28	-	-	TGTGCCAGCAGTTTAAGCGGCGGCGCGAAGGCTTTCTTT	CASSLSGGAKAFF
TRBJ2-3	TRBV11-2	-	TRBD2	TGTGCCAGCAGCGCTGAGTTTCCGGGACTAGCGATAGATACGCAGTATTTT	CASSAEFPGLAIDTQYF
TRBJ2-3	TRBV27	-	TRBD2	TGTGCCAGCAGTTTTACTAGCGGGGGTAGCACAGATACGCAGTATTTT	CASSFTSGGSTDTQYF
TRBJ1-1	TRBV5-4	-	TRBD1	TGTGCCAGCAGCCCGGCAGGGGGAAACACTGAAGCTTTCTTT	CASSPAGGNTEAFF
TRBJ2-1	TRBV2	-	TRBD1	TGTGCCAGCAGTGGCGCCCAGGGGGCCTCCTACAATGAGCAGTTCTTC	CASSGAQGASYNEQFF
TRBJ1-2	TRBV11-3	-	-	TGTGCCAGCAGTTCAGGGTCCCCCTATGGCTACACCTTC	CASSSGSPYGYTF
TRBJ1-6	TRBV7-2	few	-	TGTGCCAGCAGCCCGTCCGGGGGAGATTCACCCCTCCACTTT	CASSPSGGDSPLHF
TRBJ2-3	TRBV11-2	-	-	TGTGCCAGCAGCTTAGAGGAGACTCGCCCGCTGGATACGCAGTATTTT	CASSLEETRPLDTQYF
TRBJ2-5	TRBV24-1	-	-	TGTGCCACCAGTGATGGAGGCCCCGAGACCCAGTACTTC	CATSDGGPETQYF
TRBJ1-1	TRBV18	-	TRBD1	TGTGCCAGCTCAAGGGACAGGGAAAACACTGAAGCTTTCTTT	CASSRDRENTEAFF
TRBJ2-1	TRBV2	once	-	TGTGCCAGCAGTACCGGACTTTCCTTCGGGGGTGAGCAGTTCTTC	CASSTGLSFGGEQFF
TRBJ2-2	TRBV30	-	TRBD2	TGTGCCTGGACACAACTAGCGTTCACCGGGGAGCTGTTTTTT	CAWTQLAFTGELFF
TRBJ2-2	TRBV29-1	-	TRBD2	TGCAGCGTTTTCATCCCATTAGCGGGGGGGCCCGGGGAGCTGTTTTTT	CSVFIPLAGGPGELFF
TRBJ1-4	TRBV7-8	-	-	TGTGCCAGCAGGATCTCAGGGGACCGAAAACTGTTTTTT	CASRISGDRKLFF
TRBJ2-1	TRBV7-3	-	-	TGTGCCAGCAGCTTAAATGGAGTAAGTGGCTCCTACAATGAGCAGTTCTTC	CASSLNGVSGSYNEQFF
TRBJ1-5	TRBV5-6	-	-	TGTGCCAGCAGCTCACAGGGAGATCAGCCCCAGCATTTT	CASSSQGDQPQHF
TRBJ1-6	TRBV4-1	-	-	TGCGCCCCCCCCCGACTCCACAGGACCCAGAGCTCCTATAATTCACCCCTCCACTTT	CAPPRLHRTQSSYNSPLHF
TRBJ1-3	TRBV7-9	-	TRBD1	TGTGCCAGCAGCGGGGACAGGGTGCCTGGAAACACCATATATTTT	CASSGDRVPGNTIYF
TRBJ1-2	TRBV28	few	TRBD1	TGTGCCAGCAGTCCGGGGACAGGTACCTATAATCCCTATGGCTACACCTTC	CASSPGTGTYNPYGYTF
TRBJ1-2	TRBV2	once	-	TGTGCCAGCATTTCTTGGGGGCGCGGCTATGGCTACACCTTC	CASISWGRGYGYTF
TRBJ1-6	TRBV2	-	-	TGTGCCAGCACGAGGGGGAATTCACCCCTCCACTTT	CASTRGNSPLHF
TRBJ2-1	TRBV6-2/TRBV6-3	-	-	TGTGCCAGCAGTTACCCTTCTATGAGCTCCTACAATGAGCAGTTCTTC	CASSYPSMSSYNEQFF
TRBJ1-6	TRBV9	-	-	TGTGCCAGCAGCGTACGCCCCGGGAGTAATTCACCCCTCCACTTT	CASSVRPGSNSPLHF
TRBJ2-1	TRBV20-1	-	-	TGCAGTGCCGACAGGCTGAATGAGCAGTTCTTC	CSADRLNEQFF